This TCR beta chain was captured in a study of identical twins. TCRdb used MiXCR to reprocess the 5' RACE reads, holding one entry per CDR3 protein. The sample lists about 530,000 distinct CDR3 sequences; 20% to 25% were seen once. This clonotype was observed a few times. Per germline, CDR1 DFQATT and CDR2 SNEGSKA (reference sequence). The CDR3 has 14 amino acids. V dropped 8 bases and J dropped 5; count of bases not matched to a gene: 13. These data were also filed under a second study, of yellow fever vaccine responses in identical twins.

The source material was CD4+ T cells sorted from blood. The source is a young woman in good health. The chain has TRBV20-1 and TRBJ1-2; 8 nucleotides agree with TRBD1. The CDR3 region has the DNA TGCAGTAGCTACTCTACAGGGGGTGATTATGGCTACACCTTC. This gives the protein CSSYSTGGDYGYTF.